The rows below give T cell receptor beta chains drawn from one sample of a study of shared clonotypes between healthy human individuals. The protocol was immunoSEQ multiplex PCR, while the TCRdb copy is restricted to in-frame clones and leaves out a portion. Of about half a million clones listed, 60% to 80% are singletons. Input material: PBMCs. The receptors derive from a woman aged 40 to 50 in good health. Some clones in this sample may be carry-over from other donors' samples. Each CDR3 is given with its conserved first and last residue. Fields, in order: clone size, J gene, V gene, D gene, CDR3 DNA, CDR3 protein. The D gene is left open where the match is weak. The listing skips clone size in some rows; elsewhere it reads once, few, many or a size class.

>-|TRBJ2-7|TRBV27|-
TGTGCCAGCAGTTTCAGCGACCGGTACTCCTACGAGCAGTACTTC
CASSFSDRYSYEQYF
>-|TRBJ2-5|TRBV18|TRBD1
TGTGCCAGCTCGCCCGGGACAGGGGGCCAAGAGACCCAGTACTTC
CASSPGTGGQETQYF
>few|TRBJ1-1|TRBV28|-
TGTGCCAGCAGTCCTAGACAGGAGGAAGCTTTCTTT
CASSPRQEEAFF
>-|TRBJ1-2|TRBV12-5|-
TGTGCTAGTGGTCCAGGGGCCTATGGCTACACCTTC
CASGPGAYGYTF
>-|TRBJ2-3|TRBV19|-
TGTGCCAGTAGTATAGGCCAGGGGACAGATACGCAGTATTTT
CASSIGQGTDTQYF
>-|TRBJ2-5|TRBV4-3|-
TGCGCCAGCAGCCAAGAACAGTCAAGAAAGGAGACCCAGTACTTC
CASSQEQSRKETQYF
>-|TRBJ2-2|TRBV7-2|-
TGTGCCAGCAGCTTCGAGGGAGGCACCGGGGAGCTGTTTTTT
CASSFEGGTGELFF
>once|TRBJ2-5|TRBV5-4|-
TGTGCCAGCAGCTTGCGGGAGACCCAGTACTTC
CASSLRETQYF
>-|TRBJ2-5|TRBV4-2|TRBD2
TGTGCCAGCAGCCACCCCCTCGGGCAGCGGGAGGTCCAAGAGACCCAGTACTTC
CASSHPLGQREVQETQYF
>-|TRBJ2-1|TRBV6-1|-
TGTGCCAGCGACACCTCGAGCTCCTACAATGAGCAGTTCTTC
CASDTSSSYNEQFF
>-|TRBJ1-2|TRBV9|-
TGTGCCAGCAGCACGTATGACCGCCCTCCGGTCGCCAGCTATGGCTACACCTTC
CASSTYDRPPVASYGYTF
>many|TRBJ2-6|TRBV4-2|TRBD1
TGTGCCAGCAGCGTACCGGGACAGCTTTCCTCTGGGGCCAACGTCCTGACTTTC
CASSVPGQLSSGANVLTF
>-|TRBJ1-3|TRBV4-3|-
TGCGCCAGCAGCCAAGATCTTGGGAACCCAAGCTCTGGAAACACCATATATTTT
CASSQDLGNPSSGNTIYF
>-|TRBJ1-2|TRBV19|TRBD1
TGTGCCAGTACCAGGGGAAGGACAGGAACTAACTATGGCTACACCTTC
CASTRGRTGTNYGYTF
>-|TRBJ2-3|TRBV27|-
TGTGCCAGCGCCGTACGTCAGACAGATACGCAGTATTTT
CASAVRQTDTQYF
>-|TRBJ2-1|TRBV4-1|-
TGCGCCAGCAGCCAAGTCCCCCTCGCTTCGGAGCAGTTCTTC
CASSQVPLASEQFF
>-|TRBJ1-2|TRBV7-9|-
TGTGCCAGCAGCTTACCCTCACAGTGGGGCTACACCTTC
CASSLPSQWGYTF
>-|TRBJ2-1|TRBV7-9|-
TGTGCCAGCAGCTTAGCGCGTGAATTCGCAGAGCAGTTCTTC
CASSLAREFAEQFF
>-|TRBJ2-7|TRBV7-3|TRBD2
TGTGCCAGCAGCTCCGGACTAGCGGGATCTAAGTACTTC
CASSSGLAGSKYF
>-|TRBJ2-3|TRBV5-4|-
TGTGCCAGCAGCCAACCCCGGGGGAGCGGAAGCACAGATACGCAGTATTTT
CASSQPRGSGSTDTQYF
>-|TRBJ2-7|TRBV9|-
TGTGCCAGCAGCGTAGGGCAGCGATCCTACGAGCAGTACTTC
CASSVGQRSYEQYF
>-|TRBJ1-4|TRBV30|-
TGTGCCTGGAGTTTGGGGGGCCTAAATGAAAAACTGTTTTTT
CAWSLGGLNEKLFF
>-|TRBJ2-7|TRBV7-3|TRBD1
TGTGCCAGCAGCTTGGCCCCGGGACAGTCCTACGAGCAGTACTTC
CASSLAPGQSYEQYF
>-|TRBJ2-5|TRBV19|-
TGTGCCAGTAGGAACAGGGGACTCCAAGAGACCCAGTACTTC
CASRNRGLQETQYF
>-|TRBJ2-1|TRBV2|TRBD2
TGTGCCAGTGAGGGACTAGCGGGTCACAATGAGCAGTTCTTC
CASEGLAGHNEQFF
>-|TRBJ2-7|TRBV9|TRBD2
TGTGCCAGCAGCGTAGCGGGAGGCGTCCAACCCTACGAGCAGTACTTC
CASSVAGGVQPYEQYF
>-|TRBJ2-1|TRBV11-2|TRBD2
TGTGCCAGCAGCGCCACACTAGCGGGAGGCTACAATGAGCAGTTCTTC
CASSATLAGGYNEQFF
>-|TRBJ1-2|TRBV5-1|-
TGCGCCAGCAGCTTGGTGGGGGATGGAGGCTACACCTTC
CASSLVGDGGYTF
>-|TRBJ2-6|TRBV4-2|-
TGTGCCAGCAGCAGTAGCAGCTCTGGGGCCAACGTCCTGACTTTC
CASSSSSSGANVLTF
>-|TRBJ2-1|TRBV18|TRBD1
TGTGCCAGCTCACCGGGACAGAGCTCCTACAATGAGCAGTTCTTC
CASSPGQSSYNEQFF
>-|TRBJ2-1|TRBV4-3|-
TGCGCCAGCAGCCAAGATTTTAGCGGATCACGTAATGAGCAGTTCTTC
CASSQDFSGSRNEQFF
>few|TRBJ1-2|TRBV5-1|TRBD1
TGCGCCAGCAACGGACAGGGTTCCTATGGCTACACCTTC
CASNGQGSYGYTF
>-|TRBJ2-5|TRBV15|-
TGTGCCACCAGCAGCCCGACGGTCCTGGGGACCCAGTACTTC
CATSSPTVLGTQYF
>-|TRBJ2-3|TRBV19|TRBD2
TGTGCCAGTAGTATCGGGGCTAGCGGGGGCACAGATACGCAGTATTTT
CASSIGASGGTDTQYF
>many|TRBJ2-2|TRBV30|-
TGTGCCTGGAGTGGCAGCTCGCGGGATACCGGGGAGCTGTTTTTT
CAWSGSSRDTGELFF
>-|TRBJ2-7|TRBV19|-
TGTGCCAGTAGTATAAATAGCCCGATCCCCGAGCAGTACTTC
CASSINSPIPEQYF
>few|TRBJ1-3|TRBV25-1|-
TGTGCCAGCAGCGATCCATCAGCAGGGAGCTCTGGAAACACCATATATTTT
CASSDPSAGSSGNTIYF
>-|TRBJ2-7|TRBV28|TRBD2
TGTGCCAGCAGCCCGATAATGTTCGGGACTAGCGCCCACGAGCAGTACTTC
CASSPIMFGTSAHEQYF
>-|TRBJ2-7|TRBV27|-
TGTGCCAGCAGTTTCCGAGACTCTTCCTACGAGCAGTACTTC
CASSFRDSSYEQYF
>-|TRBJ2-1|TRBV6-6|-
TGTGCCAGCGCCAGGACTGGATACAATGAGCAGTTCTTC
CASARTGYNEQFF
>few|TRBJ2-3|TRBV2|-
TGTGCCAGCAGTGACGGCCGGCCGGGATTGAGCACAGATACGCAGTATTTT
CASSDGRPGLSTDTQYF
>-|TRBJ2-3|TRBV19|-
TGTGCCAGTAGTATAACCCAGGCCACAGATACGCAGTATTTT
CASSITQATDTQYF
>-|TRBJ2-3|TRBV11-2|-
TGTGCCAGCAGCTTAGATCCCGGATCCAACACAGATACGCAGTATTTT
CASSLDPGSNTDTQYF
>-|TRBJ1-2|TRBV30|-
TGTGCCTGGGCCGTGGGGAGTCTCTATGGCTACACCTTC
CAWAVGSLYGYTF
>-|TRBJ2-3|TRBV5-8|-
TGTGCCAGCAGCTTGATGACAGCCCGTGGTACGCAGTATTTT
CASSLMTARGTQYF
>-|TRBJ1-2|TRBV11-2|-
TGTGCCAGCACTAATACAGGGAACTATGGCTACACCTTC
CASTNTGNYGYTF
>-|TRBJ1-5|TRBV28|-
TGTGCCAGCAGTTTTGAGAGTCATCAGCCCCAGCATTTT
CASSFESHQPQHF
>-|TRBJ2-5|TRBV11-2|TRBD2
TGTGCCAGCCTGCGCGGGAGTCGGCCCCAAGAGACCCAGTACTTC
CASLRGSRPQETQYF
>-|TRBJ2-5|TRBV2|TRBD1
TGTGCCAGCAGTGTTAACAGGGGGGAGACCCAGTACTTC
CASSVNRGETQYF
>few|TRBJ1-2|TRBV29-1|-
TGCAGCGTTGAAGGGACAGCTAACTATGGCTACACCTTC
CSVEGTANYGYTF
>-|TRBJ2-7|TRBV27|-
TGTGCCAGCAGTCCCCGGACGGGGTCCTACGAGCAGTACTTC
CASSPRTGSYEQYF
>few|TRBJ1-2|TRBV13|-
TGTGCCAGCAGCCTCCTCCTGGGGGGGTCGAGTCATGGCTACACCTTC
CASSLLLGGSSHGYTF